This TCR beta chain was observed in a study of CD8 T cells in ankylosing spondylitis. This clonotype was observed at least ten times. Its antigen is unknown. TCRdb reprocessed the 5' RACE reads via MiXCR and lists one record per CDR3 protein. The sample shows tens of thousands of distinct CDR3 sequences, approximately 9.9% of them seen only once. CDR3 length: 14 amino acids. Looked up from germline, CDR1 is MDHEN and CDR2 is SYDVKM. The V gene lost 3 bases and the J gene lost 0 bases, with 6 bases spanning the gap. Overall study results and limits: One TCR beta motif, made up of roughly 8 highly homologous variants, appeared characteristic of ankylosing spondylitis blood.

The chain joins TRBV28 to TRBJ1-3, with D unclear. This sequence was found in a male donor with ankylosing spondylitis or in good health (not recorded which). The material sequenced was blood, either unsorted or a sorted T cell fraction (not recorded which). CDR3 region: CASSLALSGNTIYF. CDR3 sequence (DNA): TGTGCCAGCAGTTTGGCCCTCTCTGGAAACACCATATATTTT.